Shown below are 31 T cell receptor beta chains from a single sample sequenced in a study of control samples from healthy donors and cancer patients. Some clones are missing from TCRdb's copy, which holds only in-frame ones; the method was immunoSEQ multiplex PCR. The sample contains fewer than 200,000 clones, over 85% of which appear only once. Specimen: blood. Source of these receptors: a man in his thirties or forties in good health.

V and J are TRBV5-1 and TRBJ2-6; D possibly corresponds to TRBD2 (5 bases). The CDR3 has 16 residues. Germline V gene data show CDR1 as SGHRS and CDR2 as YFSETQ. Deletions cut 4 bases from V and 2 bases from J, with 13 bases between. The DNA for the CDR3 is TGCGCCAGCAGCGGAGGCGGTTCGGCTGGGGCCAACGTCCTGACTTTC. Its protein is CASSGGGSAGANVLTF.

This sequence joins TRBV7-9 and TRBJ2-5, with 7 bases fitting TRBD1. The germline V gene encodes CDR1 SEHNR and CDR2 FQNEAQ (reference sequence). The junction had 7 bases not matched to a gene; V was cut back by 5 bases and J by 1 base. CDR3 length: 15 residues. CDR3 in amino acids: CASSPTGLRQETQYF. Written as DNA, the CDR3 is TGTGCCAGCAGCCCGACAGGGTTACGCCAAGAGACCCAGTACTTC.

The chain employs TRBV27 and TRBJ1-5; D remains ambiguous. V lost 6 bases to trimming and J lost 2 bases, with 11 bases between them. Germline V gene lookup returns CDR1 MNHEY and CDR2 SMNVEV (reference sequence). The CDR3 is made up of 14 amino acids. The CDR3: CASRPAEGNQPQHF. CDR3 in DNA: TGTGCCAGCAGGCCCGCAGAGGGCAATCAGCCCCAGCATTTT.

The chain uses TRBV7-9 and TRBJ2-5; 11 bases map to TRBD1. With V trimmed by 5 bases and J by 1 base, 3 bases remained unmatched. The CDR3 spans 15 residues. Germline loops: CDR1 SEHNR, CDR2 FQNEAQ (reference sequence). The CDR3 sequence is CASSVGTGGQETQYF. The CDR3 nucleotides read TGTGCCAGCAGCGTCGGGACAGGGGGCCAAGAGACCCAGTACTTC.

This chain connects TRBV15 to TRBJ2-2; D remains unclear. Looked up from germline, CDR1 is LNHNV and CDR2 is YYDKDF (reference sequence). V gave up 7 bases and J gave up 9 bases, with 15 bases separating them. The CDR3 has 13 residues. In DNA form, the CDR3 reads TGTGCCACCACGCCTACGGAGAACAGGGAGCTGTTTTTT. It yields the protein CATTPTENRELFF.

The chain employs TRBV19 and TRBJ1-2; perhaps TRBD1 as D (6 bases). This CDR3 contains 13 residues. CDR1 is LNHDA, CDR2 SQIVND, per germline (reference sequence). Trimming took off 7 bases at V and 4 bases at J, with 13 bases between the two ends. CDR3 DNA: TGTGCCAGTACCGGACAGCTCGTCTATGGCTACACCTTC. Protein product: CASTGQLVYGYTF.

J is TRBJ2-7 and V is TRBV6-1; 9 positions agree with TRBD1. The CDR3 extends over 17 amino acids. The V segment lost 4 bases and the J segment 3 bases; nucleotides outside the gene matches: 13. CDR1 is MNHNS, CDR2 SASEGT, per germline. CDR3 in DNA: TGTGCCAGCAGTGGGAATACATTGGGACAGGGTAACTACGAGCAGTACTTC. Amino acid sequence: CASSGNTLGQGNYEQYF.

A single count supports this clone. The chain couples TRBV7-3 to TRBJ1-1; the match to TRBD1 covers 7 bases. The CDR3 totals 16 residues. Germline V gene sequence: CDR1 SGHTA, CDR2 FQGTGA. The trim removed 3 bases at V and 0 bases at J, leaving 7 bases unmatched. This CDR3 reads CASSFSAGQLNTEAFF. The CDR3 coding sequence is TGTGCCAGCAGCTTCTCGGCGGGACAGCTGAACACTGAAGCTTTCTTT.

The CDR3 spells CASSVAWDGGGANEQFF. CDR3 DNA sequence: TGTGCCAGCAGCGTAGCTTGGGATGGCGGGGGGGCCAATGAGCAGTTCTTC. This rearrangement joins TRBV9 to TRBJ2-1, with 9 bases matching TRBD2. The CDR3 extends over 17 amino acids. Germline V gene sequence: CDR1 SGDLS, CDR2 YYNGEE. The V segment lost 0 bases and the J segment 6 bases; nucleotides outside the gene matches: 10.

This clone has just a few counts. The V gene is TRBV7-9, the J gene TRBJ1-6; no clear D. The CDR3 sequence is 16 residues long. Germline assignment: CDR1 SEHNR and CDR2 FQNEAQ (reference sequence). Between the trimmed V and J ends, which lost 6 bases and 0 bases, there was a span of 12 bases. CDR3 region: CASRGFASSYNSPLHF. CDR3 nucleotides: TGTGCCAGCAGAGGGTTTGCTAGCTCCTATAATTCACCCCTCCACTTT.

CDR3 in DNA: TGTGCCAGCAGTTCTGGACAGGGGTTCTACAATGAGCAGTTCTTC. The encoded protein is CASSSGQGFYNEQFF. The chain is built from TRBV5-8 and TRBJ2-1, with 9 nucleotides matching TRBD1. Germline trimming cut 5 bases from V and 3 bases from J; bases unmatched to any gene: 6. The CDR3 totals 15 residues. Germline assignment: CDR1 SGHTS and CDR2 YDEGEE.

Only one count was recorded for this clone. V and J are TRBV5-5 and TRBJ1-3; weak D call: TRBD1 (5 bases). With 4 bases removed from V and 0 bases from J, the gap between germline ends came to 11 bases. Germline V CDR1 and CDR2: SGHKS, YYEKEE (reference sequence). The CDR3 consists of 15 residues. For the CDR3, the DNA is TGTGCCAGCAGCGGGGCCAGCTCCTCTGGAAACACCATATATTTT. Translating it yields CASSGASSSGNTIYF.

The chain combines TRBV6-6 with TRBJ2-1; D call uncertain. Germline values: CDR1 MNHNY, CDR2 SVGAGI (reference sequence). The CDR3 consists of 13 residues. V shed 2 bases and J shed 7 bases, with 9 bases lying between them. In DNA form, the CDR3 reads TGTGCCAGCAGTTACATTGATTGGAATGAGCAGTTCTTC. It translates to CASSYIDWNEQFF.

J is TRBJ1-6 and V is TRBV27; a weak D match, TRBD1 (5 bases). The CDR3 runs to 17 residues. Trimming took off 1 base at V and 7 bases at J, with 17 bases between the two ends. Germline CDR1 and CDR2: MNHEY and SMNVEV (reference sequence). The DNA for the CDR3 is TGTGCCAGCAGTTTATTTTTGACAGATTCACCCAATTCACCCCTCCACTTT. Residues: CASSLFLTDSPNSPLHF.

This chain links TRBV7-8 with TRBJ1-2; no clear D. CDR3 length: 13 residues. With 5 bases removed from V and 7 bases from J, the gap between germline ends came to 14 bases. Germline assignment: CDR1 SGHVS and CDR2 FQNEAQ. The CDR3 coding sequence is TGTGCCAGCAGCCCTACCGGCACGGTTGGCTACACCTTC. This translates into CASSPTGTVGYTF.

V and J are TRBV7-2 and TRBJ1-1; a weak D match, TRBD1 (5 bases). Germline assignment: CDR1 SGHTA and CDR2 FQGNSA. Between the trimmed V and J ends, which lost 1 base and 1 base, there was a span of 7 bases. This CDR3 is 14 amino acids long. The CDR3 loop reads CASSLGQGNTEAFF. The CDR3 DNA reads as TGTGCCAGCAGCTTAGGGCAGGGGAACACTGAAGCTTTCTTT. The whole variable domain, remainder taken from reference TRBV7-2 and TRBJ1-1, is GAGVSQSPSNKVTEKGKDVELRCDPISGHTALYWYRQSLGQGLEFLIYFQGNSAPDKSGLPSDRFSAERTGGSVSTLTIQRTQQEDSAVYLCASSLGQGNTEAFFGQGTRLTVV.

The chain is built from TRBV28 and TRBJ1-4, with unresolved D. The V gene's germline CDR1 is MDHEN and CDR2 SYDVKM. V shed 3 bases and J shed 0 bases, with 11 bases lying between them. CDR3 length equals 16 residues. The CDR3 reads CASSLIHGTTNEKLFF. CDR3 coding DNA: TGTGCCAGCAGTTTGATACACGGCACAACTAATGAAAAACTGTTTTTT.

J is TRBJ2-1 and V is TRBV7-7, with D maybe TRBD2 (6 bases). Trimming cost V 5 bases and J 9 bases, with 17 bases left between them. The germline V gene has CDR1 SSHAT and CDR2 FNYEAQ (reference sequence). The CDR3 is 14 amino acids. The CDR3 DNA reads TGTGCCAGCAGCCCCGGACTGCGGGATGGTGAGCAGTTCTTC. The encoded protein is CASSPGLRDGEQFF.

The CDR3 sequence: CASSLTWDLDTQYF. The CDR3, as DNA: TGTGCCAGCAGCTTAACGTGGGACCTCGATACGCAGTATTTT. V gene TRBV7-3 combines with J gene TRBJ2-3; D possibly matches TRBD1 or TRBD2 (5 bases each). The germline V and J ends were trimmed by 0 bases and 6 bases, with 10 bases remaining between them. The CDR3 sequence is 14 residues long. Germline V CDR1 and CDR2: SGHTA, FQGTGA. Full variable domain (outside the CDR3, taken from reference TRBV7-3 and TRBJ2-3): GAGVSQTPSNKVTEKGKYVELRCDPISGHTALYWYRQSLGQGPEFLIYFQGTGAADDSGLPNDRFFAVRPEGSVSTLKIQRTERGDSAVYLCASSLTWDLDTQYFGPGTRLTVL.

The V call is TRBV7-8, the J call TRBJ2-3; D ambiguous. The CDR3 spans 15 residues. Germline V gene lookup returns CDR1 SGHVS and CDR2 FQNEAQ. The germline V and J ends were trimmed by 1 base and 2 bases, with 10 bases remaining between them. The CDR3 is CASSLGQTSTDTQYF. The CDR3 DNA is TGTGCCAGCAGCTTAGGCCAGACCTCCACAGATACGCAGTATTTT.

The chain couples TRBV5-4 to TRBJ1-4; 8 nucleotides agree with TRBD1. The CDR3 runs to 15 residues. V shed 1 base, J shed 5 bases, and the junction held 4 bases outside the gene matches. From germline, CDR1 is SGHNT and CDR2 YYREEE (reference sequence). The CDR3 DNA reads TGTGCCAGCAGCTTGTGGACAGGGCGAAATGAAAAACTGTTTTTT. It specifies CASSLWTGRNEKLFF.

The V and J genes are TRBV28 and TRBJ2-7; TRBD1 is a possible D gene (6 bases). CDR3 length: 15 amino acids. Deletions cut 6 bases from V and 2 bases from J, with 17 bases between. Germline lookup yields CDR1 MDHEN and CDR2 SYDVKM. The CDR3: CASRGVRTATYEQYF. In nucleotides, the CDR3 is TGTGCCAGCAGGGGGGTGAGGACAGCAACCTACGAGCAGTACTTC.

The J gene is TRBJ2-5, the V gene TRBV7-3; D possibly corresponds to TRBD2 (6 bases). Germline values: CDR1 SGHTA, CDR2 FQGTGA. The CDR3 has 14 amino acids. Trimming left V 5 bases short and J 4 bases short, with 14 bases between. The CDR3 protein is CASSPGDRRETQYF. CDR3 nucleotides: TGTGCCAGCAGCCCGGGGGACCGCCGAGAGACCCAGTACTTC.

The V call is TRBV6-5, the J call TRBJ2-2; D is undetermined. V was pared by 4 bases and J by 13 bases, with 16 bases between. Germline assignment: CDR1 MNHEY and CDR2 SVGAGI. The CDR3 totals 13 residues. The CDR3 DNA reads as TGTGCCAGCAGTTCTGACCAATTCCGGTGGCTGTTTTTT. Amino acids: CASSSDQFRWLFF.

V is TRBV11-3 and J is TRBJ1-3, with D unresolved. The V and J ends lost 5 bases and 3 bases respectively, with 8 bases between them. The CDR3 spans 13 residues. The germline V gene has CDR1 SGHNT and CDR2 YENEEA. In DNA, the CDR3 is TGTGCCAGCAGCCCTGGCGTTGGAAACACCATATATTTT. Its protein product is CASSPGVGNTIYF.

The V call is TRBV5-6, the J call TRBJ1-2; no firm D call. CDR1 is SGHDT and CDR2 is YYEEEE in the germline V gene. The CDR3 has 13 amino acids. The ends were cut back, 2 bases at V and 4 bases at J, with 9 bases in the middle. The CDR3 DNA is TGTGCCAGCAGCTTCGGGTTAACCTATGGCTACACCTTC. This codes for CASSFGLTYGYTF.

The chain carries TRBV7-9 and TRBJ1-1; D is uncertain. Germline CDR1 is SEHNR and CDR2 is FQNEAQ (reference sequence). V gave up 1 base and J gave up 0 bases, with 9 bases separating them. The CDR3 loop spans 15 amino acids. The CDR3 loop reads CASSLVVGVNTEAFF. The CDR3 nucleotides read TGTGCCAGCAGCTTAGTTGTCGGCGTGAACACTGAAGCTTTCTTT.

The sample holds many counts of this clone. The chain has TRBV19 and TRBJ1-5; no definite D call. Trimming stripped 7 bases from V and 7 bases from J, with 11 bases between. The germline CDR1 and CDR2 sequences are LNHDA and SQIVND (reference sequence). The CDR3 is 12 amino acids. DNA of the CDR3: TGTGCCAGTAACCTGAATCACCAGCCCCAGCATTTT. Protein product: CASNLNHQPQHF.

The chain carries TRBV5-4 and TRBJ1-1; D not certain. Germline CDR1 SGHNT, CDR2 YYREEE (reference sequence). This CDR3 is built from 14 residues. V lost 0 bases to trimming and J lost 1 base, with 7 bases between them. CDR3 sequence (DNA): TGTGCCAGCAGCTTGGAAAGGCGGAACACTGAAGCTTTCTTT. Translating it yields CASSLERRNTEAFF.

The chain carries TRBV14 and TRBJ2-2; no definite D call. CDR1 SGHDN and CDR2 FVKESK come from the germline V gene. This CDR3 comprises 14 residues. Trimming cost V 1 base and J 5 bases, with 8 bases left between them. The CDR3 region has the DNA TGTGCCAGCAGCCAAGGCCAGCGTACCGGGGAGCTGTTTTTT. Residues: CASSQGQRTGELFF.

The chain employs TRBV5-1 and TRBJ2-7; possible D gene TRBD2, 6 bases. CDR1 is SGHRS and CDR2 is YFSETQ in the germline V gene. The length of the CDR3 is 15 residues. Trimming left V 4 bases short and J 2 bases short, with 16 bases between. In DNA form, the CDR3 reads TGCGCCAGCAGCGTGGGACTCACGGCCACCTACGAGCAGTACTTC. Translation gives CASSVGLTATYEQYF. The full variable domain, completed using reference TRBV5-1 and TRBJ2-7, is KAGVTQTPRYLIKTRGQQVTLSCSPISGHRSVSWYQQTPGQGLQFLFEYFSETQRNKGNFPGRFSGRQFSNSRSEMNVSTLELGDSALYLCASSVGLTATYEQYFGPGTRLTVT.